This TCR beta chain is drawn from a study of T cell responses to AZD1222 COVID-19 vaccine. The CDR3 loop spans 13 amino acids. Per the germline V gene, CDR1 is MNHEY and CDR2 is SMNVEV (reference sequence). V was shortened by 2 bases and J by 7 bases, with 12 bases between the two germline ends. General study points: AZD1222 recipients seropositive at baseline numbered only six or seven.

The protocol was immunoSEQ multiplex PCR, while the TCRdb copy is restricted to in-frame clones and leaves out a portion. The sample has 150,000 or so clones; 80% to 95% are singletons. On this clone: Antigen: not known.

This receptor was obtained from an adult who received the AZD1222 COVID-19 vaccine. V usage is TRBV27 and J usage is TRBJ2-7; D not certain. The material sequenced was peripheral blood, taken 28 days after the second AZD1222 dose. The CDR3 region has the DNA TGTGCCAGCAGTTTACATGGGATGGGGGAGCAGTACTTC. This encodes CASSLHGMGEQYF.